The clone carrying this T cell receptor (beta chain) was found a few times. Genes here carry mouse names. Coverage ceases 4 residues before the CDR3 finishes, and the germline J gene fills in the end. Different DNA sequences within this sample yield the same CDR3. The sample is drawn from a study of CD8+ T cells in alopecia areata. TCR sequencing used cDNA made by reverse transcription of extracted RNA. The table came from immunoSEQ multiplex PCR; TCRdb's copy has only in-frame clones and leaves some out. The sample was found to contain roughly 260,000 clones, and every one recurs. Trimming at V came to 5 bases and at J to 1 base, leaving 0 bases not matched to a gene. The CDR3 loop spans 14 amino acids. The germline V gene encodes CDR1 NNHNN and CDR2 SYGAGS (reference sequence). Cells that came from pooled cutaneous lymph nodes were sorted using CD4, CD8alpha, NKG2D, NKG2ACE and other markers.

The clonotype originates from a C3H/HeJ mouse with alopecia areata. The MHC haplotype of this mouse line is H2-k. J is TRBJ2-5 and V is TRBV13-2, with 11 bases matching TRBD2. The material sequenced was CD4+ T cells sorted from a lymph node. The sequenced CDR3 bases are TGTGCCAGCGGGGACTGGGGGGACCAAGAC. This gives the protein CASGDWGDQD. The CDR3 in its entirety is CASGDWGDQDTQYF.